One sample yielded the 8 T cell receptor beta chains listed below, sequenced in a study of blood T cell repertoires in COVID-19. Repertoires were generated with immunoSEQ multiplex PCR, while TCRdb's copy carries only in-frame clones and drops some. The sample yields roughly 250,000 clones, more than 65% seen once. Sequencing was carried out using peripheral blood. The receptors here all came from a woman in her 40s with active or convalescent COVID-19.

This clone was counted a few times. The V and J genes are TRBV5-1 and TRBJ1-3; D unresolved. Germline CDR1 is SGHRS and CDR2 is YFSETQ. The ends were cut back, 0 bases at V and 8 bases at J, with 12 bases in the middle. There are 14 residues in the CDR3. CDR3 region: CASSLDGGRDTIYF. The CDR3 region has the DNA TGCGCCAGCAGCTTGGATGGAGGGCGGGACACCATATATTTT.

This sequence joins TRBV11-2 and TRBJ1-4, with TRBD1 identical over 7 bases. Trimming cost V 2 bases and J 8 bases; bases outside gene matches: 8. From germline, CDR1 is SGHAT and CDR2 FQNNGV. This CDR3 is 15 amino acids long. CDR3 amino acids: CASSLNARGNEKLFF. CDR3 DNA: TGTGCCAGCAGCTTAAACGCCAGGGGGAACGAAAAACTGTTTTTT.

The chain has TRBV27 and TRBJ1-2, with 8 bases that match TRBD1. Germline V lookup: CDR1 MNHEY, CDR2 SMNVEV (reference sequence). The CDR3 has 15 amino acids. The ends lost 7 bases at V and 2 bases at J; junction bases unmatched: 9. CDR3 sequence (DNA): TGTGCCAGCACTGGGACAGGCGGAATCAACTATGGCTACACCTTC. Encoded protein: CASTGTGGINYGYTF.

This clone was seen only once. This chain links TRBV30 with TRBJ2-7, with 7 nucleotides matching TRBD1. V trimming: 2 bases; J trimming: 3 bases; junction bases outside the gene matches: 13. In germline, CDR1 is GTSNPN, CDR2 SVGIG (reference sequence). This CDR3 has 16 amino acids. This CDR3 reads CAWSYPTGQRGYEQYF. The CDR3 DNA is TGTGCCTGGAGTTACCCCACGGGACAGAGGGGCTACGAGCAGTACTTC.

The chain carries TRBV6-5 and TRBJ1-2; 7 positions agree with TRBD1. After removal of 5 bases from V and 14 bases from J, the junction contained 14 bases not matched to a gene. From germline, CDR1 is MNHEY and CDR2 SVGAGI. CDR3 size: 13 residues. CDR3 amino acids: CASSPPGQPEVTF. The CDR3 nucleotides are TGTGCCAGCAGTCCGCCGGGACAGCCCGAAGTGACCTTC.

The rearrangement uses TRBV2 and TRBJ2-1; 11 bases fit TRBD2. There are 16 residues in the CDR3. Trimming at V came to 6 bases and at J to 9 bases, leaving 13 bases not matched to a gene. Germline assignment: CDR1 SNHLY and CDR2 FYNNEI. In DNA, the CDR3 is TGTGCCAGCAGCGACCGGCTAGCGGGGGGCGGGGGTGAGCAGTTCTTC. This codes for CASSDRLAGGGGEQFF.

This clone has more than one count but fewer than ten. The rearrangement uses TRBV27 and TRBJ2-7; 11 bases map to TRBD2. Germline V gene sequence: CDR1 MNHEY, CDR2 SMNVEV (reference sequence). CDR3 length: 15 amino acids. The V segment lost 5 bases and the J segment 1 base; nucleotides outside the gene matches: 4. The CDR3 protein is CASSIGTSGSYEQYF. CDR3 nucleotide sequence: TGTGCCAGCAGTATCGGGACTAGCGGATCCTACGAGCAGTACTTC.

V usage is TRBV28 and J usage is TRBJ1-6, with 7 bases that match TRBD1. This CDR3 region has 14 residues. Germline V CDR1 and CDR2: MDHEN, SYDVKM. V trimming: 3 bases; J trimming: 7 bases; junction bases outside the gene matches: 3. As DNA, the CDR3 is TGTGCCAGCAGTTTTTTACAGGGGAATTCACCCCTCCACTTT. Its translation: CASSFLQGNSPLHF.